This TCR beta chain was identified in a study of regulatory T cells in long-lasting Graves disease. This clonotype was seen ten or more times. Time point: newly diagnosed GD, antithyroid drugs for less than 3 months. RNA from PBMCs was the source of the TCR library. The CDR3 has 16 amino acids. The V segment lost 6 bases and the J segment 8 bases; nucleotides outside the gene matches: 12. Arm-PCR of CDR3 regions and iRepertoire HTBI primers were the basis on which TCR beta libraries were built. Each CDR3 protein is one row after TCRdb ran MiXCR on the multiplex PCR reads. The sample shows over 200,000 distinct CDR3 sequences, around 18% of them seen only once. The data were also submitted as part of a second study, on T cells in Graves' hyperthyroidism and ophthalmopathy. In that study: Calling Graves' hyperthyroidism stable meant ophthalmopathy did not progress within 18 months.

The receptor's source is a woman aged 30 to 39 with Graves disease. The chain employs TRBV12-3 or TRBV12-4 and TRBJ2-3, with 12 bases that match TRBD2. Source: peripheral blood mononuclear cells (PBMCs), taken at new diagnosis, from a patient treated with antithyroid drugs. For the CDR3, the DNA is TGTGCCAGCAGCCCCCAGCTAGCGGGGGGGCCGGGTACGCAGTATTTT. Protein product: CASSPQLAGGPGTQYF.